What follows describes a single T cell receptor (beta chain). What it recognizes is unknown. The data were obtained in a study of Graves' ophthalmopathy and Graves' hyperthyroidism. RNA transcripts were the source from which TCR beta CDR3 regions were amplified. An opening RT-PCR round employed HTBI primers and preceded a second-round multiplex PCR. Each CDR3 protein is one row after TCRdb ran MiXCR on the multiplex PCR reads. The sample lists about 550,000 distinct CDR3 sequences; about 40% were seen once. Study outcomes and limitations: Discrimination between ophthalmopathy and stable hyperthyroidism by a 13-signature model showed more than 85% sensitivity and about 80% specificity. Blood samples also showed most expanded thyroid clonotypes exceeding 0.001 frequency.

Other autoimmune diseases, uncontrolled infections, pregnancy or lactation led to the exclusion of patients. Clinical symptoms, serum thyroxine, TRAb, thyroid ultrasound and orbital computed tomography formed the basis of diagnosis. The sample was peripheral blood or thyroid tissue (not recorded which). This sequence originates from an adult man with Graves' hyperthyroidism.

DNA for the CDR3: TGTGCCACATGGGGACAGGGGGACCTCTCCTACGAGCAGTACTTC. Protein sequence: CATWGQGDLSYEQYF. The gene calls are TRBV7-2 and TRBJ2-7; 11 bases line up with TRBD1. Germline V gene lookup returns CDR1 SGHTA and CDR2 FQGNSA. The CDR3 runs 15 residues. Trimming at V came to 10 bases and at J to 0 bases, leaving 8 bases not matched to a gene. Supplemented by reference TRBV7-2 and TRBJ2-7, the full variable domain reads GAGVSQSPSNKVTEKGKDVELRCDPISGHTALYWYRQSLGQGLEFLIYFQGNSAPDKSGLPSDRFSAERTGGSVSTLTIQRTQQEDSAVYLCATWGQGDLSYEQYFGPGTRLTVT.